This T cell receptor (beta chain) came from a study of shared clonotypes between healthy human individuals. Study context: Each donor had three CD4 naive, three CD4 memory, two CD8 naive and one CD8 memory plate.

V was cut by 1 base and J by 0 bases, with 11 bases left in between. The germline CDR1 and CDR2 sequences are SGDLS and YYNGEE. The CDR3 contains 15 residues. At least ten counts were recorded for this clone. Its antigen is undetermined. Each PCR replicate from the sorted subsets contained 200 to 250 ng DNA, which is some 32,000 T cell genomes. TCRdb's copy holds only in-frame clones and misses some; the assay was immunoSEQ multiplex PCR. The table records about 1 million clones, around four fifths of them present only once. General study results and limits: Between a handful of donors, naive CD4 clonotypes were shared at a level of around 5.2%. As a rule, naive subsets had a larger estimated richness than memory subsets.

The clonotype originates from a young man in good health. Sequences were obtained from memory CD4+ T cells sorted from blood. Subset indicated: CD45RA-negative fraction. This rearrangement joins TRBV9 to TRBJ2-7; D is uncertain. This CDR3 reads CASSVSPMSSYEQYF. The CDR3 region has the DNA TGTGCCAGCAGCGTATCCCCAATGAGCTCCTACGAGCAGTACTTC. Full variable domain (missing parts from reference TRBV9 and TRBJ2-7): DSGVTQTPKHLITATGQRVTLRCSPRSGDLSVYWYQQSLDQGLQFLIQYYNGEERAKGNILERFSAQQFPDLHSELNLSSLELGDSALYFCASSVSPMSSYEQYFGPGTRLTVT.